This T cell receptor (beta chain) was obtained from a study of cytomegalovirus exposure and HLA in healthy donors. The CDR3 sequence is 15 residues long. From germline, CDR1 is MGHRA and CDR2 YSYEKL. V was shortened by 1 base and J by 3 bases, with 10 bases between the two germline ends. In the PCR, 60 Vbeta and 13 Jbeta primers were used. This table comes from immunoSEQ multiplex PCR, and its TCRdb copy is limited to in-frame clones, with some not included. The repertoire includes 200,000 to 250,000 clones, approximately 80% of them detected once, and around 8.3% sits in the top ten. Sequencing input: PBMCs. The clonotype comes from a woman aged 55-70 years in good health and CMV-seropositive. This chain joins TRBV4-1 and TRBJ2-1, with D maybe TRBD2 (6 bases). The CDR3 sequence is CASSQGGGNYNEQFF. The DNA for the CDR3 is TGCGCCAGCAGCCAAGGGGGCGGGAACTACAATGAGCAGTTCTTC.